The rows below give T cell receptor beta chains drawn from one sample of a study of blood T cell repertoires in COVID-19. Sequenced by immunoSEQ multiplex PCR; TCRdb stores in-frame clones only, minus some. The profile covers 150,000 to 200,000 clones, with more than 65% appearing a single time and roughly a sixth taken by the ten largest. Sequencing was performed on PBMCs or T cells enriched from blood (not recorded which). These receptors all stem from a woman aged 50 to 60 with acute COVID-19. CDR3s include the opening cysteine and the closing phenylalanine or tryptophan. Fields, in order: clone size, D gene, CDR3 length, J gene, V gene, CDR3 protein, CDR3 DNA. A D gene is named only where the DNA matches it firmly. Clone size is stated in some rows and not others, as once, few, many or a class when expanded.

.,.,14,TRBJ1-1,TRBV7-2,CAAENRDWGTEAFF,TGTGCCGCCGAGAACAGGGATTGGGGAACTGAAGCTTTCTTT
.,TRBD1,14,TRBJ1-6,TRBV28,CASSPGDRSSPLHF,TGTGCCAGCAGTCCCGGGGACAGGTCTTCACCCCTCCACTTT
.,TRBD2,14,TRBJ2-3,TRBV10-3,CAISAGGGTDTQYF,TGTGCCATCAGTGCGGGGGGGGGCACAGATACGCAGTATTTT
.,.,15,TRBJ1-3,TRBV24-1,CATSQTGSSGNTIYF,TGTGCCACCAGCCAGACAGGAAGCTCTGGAAACACCATATATTTT
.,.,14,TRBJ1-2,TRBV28,CASSLAGRVGGYTF,TGTGCCAGCAGTTTGGCAGGCAGGGTAGGTGGCTACACCTTC
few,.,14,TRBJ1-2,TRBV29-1,CSVDRGGVSYGYTF,TGCAGCGTTGACCGGGGAGGGGTGAGCTATGGCTACACCTTC
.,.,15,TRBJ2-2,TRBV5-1,CASTTSPPATGELFF,TGCGCCAGCACTACTAGCCCCCCGGCCACCGGGGAGCTGTTTTTT
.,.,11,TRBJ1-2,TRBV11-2,CASSPARGYTF,TGTGCCAGCAGCCCGGCGAGGGGCTACACCTTC
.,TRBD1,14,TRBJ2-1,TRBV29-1,CSVVRGQPYNEQFF,TGCAGCGTTGTGAGGGGACAGCCCTACAATGAGCAGTTCTTC
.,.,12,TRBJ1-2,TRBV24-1,CATSYRDYGYTF,TGTGCCACCAGCTACAGGGACTATGGCTACACCTTC
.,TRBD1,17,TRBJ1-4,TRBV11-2,CASSLTRGPGGNEKLFF,TGTGCCAGCAGCTTAACGAGGGGGCCCGGAGGGAATGAAAAACTGTTTTTT
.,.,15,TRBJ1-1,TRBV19,CASINPGRGRPEAFF,TGTGCCAGTATTAACCCGGGTAGGGGCAGGCCTGAAGCTTTCTTT
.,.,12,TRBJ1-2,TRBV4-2,CARLHGDYGYTF,TGTGCCAGGCTGCACGGAGACTATGGCTACACCTTC
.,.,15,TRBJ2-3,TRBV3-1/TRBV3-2,CASSQLAGLPDTQYF,TGTGCCAGCAGCCAACTGGCAGGACTCCCAGATACGCAGTATTTT
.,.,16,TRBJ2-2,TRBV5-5,CASSLMGRPNTGELFF,TGTGCCAGCAGCTTAATGGGCCGGCCGAACACCGGGGAGCTGTTTTTT
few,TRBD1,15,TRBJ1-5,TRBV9,CASSPDRVSNQPQHF,TGTGCCAGCAGCCCGGACAGGGTTAGCAATCAGCCCCAGCATTTT
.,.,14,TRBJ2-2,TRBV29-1,CSAGERTKTGELFF,TGCAGCGCGGGGGAGCGGACGAAAACCGGGGAGCTGTTTTTT
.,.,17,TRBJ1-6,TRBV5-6,CASSWNVEGTYNSPLHF,TGTGCCAGCAGCTGGAACGTCGAGGGAACCTATAATTCACCCCTCCACTTT
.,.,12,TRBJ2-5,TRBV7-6,CATGGIQETQYF,TGTGCCACCGGGGGTATCCAAGAGACCCAGTACTTC
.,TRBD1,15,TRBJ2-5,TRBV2,CASSGGDRGGETQYF,TGTGCCAGCAGTGGTGGGGACAGAGGGGGAGAGACCCAGTACTTC